This T cell receptor (beta chain) was observed in a study of blood T cell repertoires in COVID-19. Overall study context: Samples came from the United States, Italy and Spain, spanning acute and convalescent COVID-19. Sources were T cells, B-cell-depleted T cells, or PBMCs; the material itself was cDNA or gDNA.

Methods used by the authors: Amplifying reference gene primers gave estimates of nucleated cell counts. Assay: immunoSEQ multiplex PCR; the TCRdb copy retains only in-frame clones and omits some. Clone size and V and J calls were adopted from that table, with D and trimming inferred from the DNA. There are approximately 170,000 clones in the sample; about 86% occur only once, and roughly a fifth lies in the top ten. Sequencing was carried out using peripheral blood. This sequence originates from a woman at least 80 years old with acute or convalescent COVID-19.

DNA of the CDR3: TGTGCCTGGAGCGGACAGGGGCCGAGCCCCTACGAGCAGTACTTC. This gives the protein CAWSGQGPSPYEQYF. The chain is built from TRBV30 and TRBJ2-7; the match to TRBD1 covers 9 bases. Unmatched junction bases numbered 8, after V lost 3 bases and J lost 2 bases. The length of the CDR3 is 15 residues. In germline, CDR1 is GTSNPN, CDR2 SVGIG (reference sequence).